This T cell receptor (beta chain) derives from a study of regulatory T cells in long-lasting Graves disease. This clonotype has ten or more counts. Stated time point: newly diagnosed GD, antithyroid drugs for less than 3 months. PBMC-derived RNA was used for the TCR library. Construction of TCR beta libraries relied on iRepertoire HTBI primers and on Arm-PCR targeting CDR3 regions. TCRdb ran MiXCR on the multiplex PCR reads and lists one entry per CDR3 protein. Here the sample spans 450,000 to 500,000 distinct CDR3 sequences, roughly 16% being singletons. In addition, the sample was reused for a study of T cells in Graves' hyperthyroidism and ophthalmopathy. As reported in that work: Patients aged 18 to 65 had newly diagnosed hyperthyroidism of under 2 months' duration. The TCR CDR3 was amplified in a first-round RT-PCR using the HTBI primer set. From stable hyperthyroidism, ophthalmopathy was separated by a 13 V-J model.

The sequence derives from a man aged 40-50 years with Graves disease. Here the sequenced sample was peripheral blood mononuclear cells (PBMCs), taken at new diagnosis, from a patient treated with antithyroid drugs.

This chain's CDR3 is CASSLDWEGSQYF. In DNA form, the CDR3 reads TGCGCCAGCAGCTTGGACTGGGAGGGGAGCCAGTACTTC. This chain joins TRBV5-1 and TRBJ2-5, with 7 bases matching TRBD2. The trim removed 0 bases at V and 10 bases at J, leaving 6 bases unmatched. The CDR3 length is 13 residues. Germline CDR1 SGHRS, CDR2 YFSETQ.